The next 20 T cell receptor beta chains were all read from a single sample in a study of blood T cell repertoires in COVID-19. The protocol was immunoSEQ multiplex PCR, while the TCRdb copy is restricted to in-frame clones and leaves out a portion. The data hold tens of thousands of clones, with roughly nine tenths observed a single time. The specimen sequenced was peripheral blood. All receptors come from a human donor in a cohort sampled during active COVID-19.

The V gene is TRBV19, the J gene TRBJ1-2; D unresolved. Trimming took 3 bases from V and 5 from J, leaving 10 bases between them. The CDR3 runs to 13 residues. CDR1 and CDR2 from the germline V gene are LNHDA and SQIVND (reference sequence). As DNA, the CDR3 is TGTGCCAGTAGTATCGACAAGTGGTATGGCTACACCTTC. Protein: CASSIDKWYGYTF.

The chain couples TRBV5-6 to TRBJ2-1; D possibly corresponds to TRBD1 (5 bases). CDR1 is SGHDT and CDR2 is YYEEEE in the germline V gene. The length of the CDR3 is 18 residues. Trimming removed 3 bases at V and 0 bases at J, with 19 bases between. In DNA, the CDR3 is TGTGCCAGCAGCTCGCCCTTACAGGACGTTAGCTCCTACAATGAGCAGTTCTTC. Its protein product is CASSSPLQDVSSYNEQFF.

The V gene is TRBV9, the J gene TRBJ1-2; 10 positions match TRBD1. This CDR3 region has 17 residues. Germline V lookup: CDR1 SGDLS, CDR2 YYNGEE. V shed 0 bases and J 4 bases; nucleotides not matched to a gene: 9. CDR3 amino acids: CASSVGIGTGVSYGYTF. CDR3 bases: TGTGCCAGCAGCGTAGGTATTGGGACAGGGGTTTCCTATGGCTACACCTTC.

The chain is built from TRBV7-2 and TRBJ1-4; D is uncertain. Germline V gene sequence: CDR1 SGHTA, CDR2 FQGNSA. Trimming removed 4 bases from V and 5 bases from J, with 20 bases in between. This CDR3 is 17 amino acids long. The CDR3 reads CASSSLQQAGLNEKLFF. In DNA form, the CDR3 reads TGTGCCAGCAGCTCCCTCCAGCAGGCTGGGCTCAATGAAAAACTGTTTTTT.

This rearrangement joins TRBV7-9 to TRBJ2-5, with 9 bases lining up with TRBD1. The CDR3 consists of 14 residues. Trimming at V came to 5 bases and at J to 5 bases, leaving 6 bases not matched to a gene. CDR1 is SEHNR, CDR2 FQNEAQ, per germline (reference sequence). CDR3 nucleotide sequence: TGTGCCAGCAGCCGGACAGGGGACGGGGAGACCCAGTACTTC. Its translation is CASSRTGDGETQYF.

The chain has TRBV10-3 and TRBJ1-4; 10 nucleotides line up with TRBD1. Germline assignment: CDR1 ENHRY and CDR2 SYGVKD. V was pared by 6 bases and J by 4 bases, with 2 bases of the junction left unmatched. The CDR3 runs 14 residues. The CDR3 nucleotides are TGTGCCATCAGGGGGGACAGGGGTAATGAAAAACTGTTTTTT. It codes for CAIRGDRGNEKLFF.

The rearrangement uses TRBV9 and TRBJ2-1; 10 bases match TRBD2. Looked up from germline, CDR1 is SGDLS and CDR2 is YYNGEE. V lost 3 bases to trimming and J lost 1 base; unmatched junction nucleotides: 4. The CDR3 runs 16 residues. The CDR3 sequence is CASSAAGGESYNEQFF. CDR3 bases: TGTGCCAGCAGCGCAGCGGGAGGGGAGTCCTACAATGAGCAGTTCTTC.

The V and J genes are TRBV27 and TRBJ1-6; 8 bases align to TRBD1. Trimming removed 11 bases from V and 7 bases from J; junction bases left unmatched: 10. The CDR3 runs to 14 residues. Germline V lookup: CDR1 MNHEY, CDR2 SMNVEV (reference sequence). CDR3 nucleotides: TGTGCCGCCCGACAGGGGCAGGGGAATTCACCCCTCCACTTT. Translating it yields CAARQGQGNSPLHF.

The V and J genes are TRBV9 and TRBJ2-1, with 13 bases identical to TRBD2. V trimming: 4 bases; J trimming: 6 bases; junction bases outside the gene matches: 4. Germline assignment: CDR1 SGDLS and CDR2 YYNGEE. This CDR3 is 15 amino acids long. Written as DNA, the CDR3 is TGTGCCAGCAGCCAGACTAGCGGGAGGATCAATGAGCAGTTCTTC. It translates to CASSQTSGRINEQFF.

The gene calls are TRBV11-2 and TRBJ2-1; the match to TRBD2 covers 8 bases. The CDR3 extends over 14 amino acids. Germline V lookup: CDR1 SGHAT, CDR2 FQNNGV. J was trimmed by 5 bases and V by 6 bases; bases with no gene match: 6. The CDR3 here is CASRRGGRNNEQFF. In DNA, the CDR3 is TGTGCCAGCAGACGTGGCGGGAGGAACAATGAGCAGTTCTTC. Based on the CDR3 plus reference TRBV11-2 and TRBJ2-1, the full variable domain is EAGVAQSPRYKIIEKRQSVAFWCNPISGHATLYWYQQILGQGPKLLIQFQNNGVVDDSQLPKDRFSAERLKGVDSTLKIQPAKLEDSAVYLCASRRGGRNNEQFFGPGTRLTVL.

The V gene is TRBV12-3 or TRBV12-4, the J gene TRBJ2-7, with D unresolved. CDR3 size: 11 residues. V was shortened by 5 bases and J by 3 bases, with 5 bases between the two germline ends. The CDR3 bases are TGTGCCAGCAGTCTATACTACGAGCAGTACTTC. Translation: CASSLYYEQYF.

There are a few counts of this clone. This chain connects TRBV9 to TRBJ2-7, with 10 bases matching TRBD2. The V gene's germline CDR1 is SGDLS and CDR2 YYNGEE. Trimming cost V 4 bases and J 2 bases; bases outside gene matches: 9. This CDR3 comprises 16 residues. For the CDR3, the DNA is TGTGCCAGCAGCCCTACCGGGACTAGCGCGACCTACGAGCAGTACTTC. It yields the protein CASSPTGTSATYEQYF. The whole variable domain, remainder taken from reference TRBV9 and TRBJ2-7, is DSGVTQTPKHLITATGQRVTLRCSPRSGDLSVYWYQQSLDQGLQFLIQYYNGEERAKGNILERFSAQQFPDLHSELNLSSLELGDSALYFCASSPTGTSATYEQYFGPGTRLTVT.

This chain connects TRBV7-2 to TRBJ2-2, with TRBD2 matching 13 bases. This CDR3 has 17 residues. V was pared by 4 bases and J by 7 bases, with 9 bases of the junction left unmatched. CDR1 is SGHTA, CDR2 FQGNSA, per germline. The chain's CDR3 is CASSWTSGSGVGGELFF. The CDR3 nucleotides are TGTGCCAGCAGCTGGACTAGCGGGAGCGGGGTCGGCGGGGAGCTGTTTTTT.

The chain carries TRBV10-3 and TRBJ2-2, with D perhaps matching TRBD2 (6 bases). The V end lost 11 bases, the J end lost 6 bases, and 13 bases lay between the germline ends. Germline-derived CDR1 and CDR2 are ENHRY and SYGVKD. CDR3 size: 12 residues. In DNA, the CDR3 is TGTGCCTCCCACGGGGGTTCCGGGGAGCTGTTTTTT. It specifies CASHGGSGELFF.

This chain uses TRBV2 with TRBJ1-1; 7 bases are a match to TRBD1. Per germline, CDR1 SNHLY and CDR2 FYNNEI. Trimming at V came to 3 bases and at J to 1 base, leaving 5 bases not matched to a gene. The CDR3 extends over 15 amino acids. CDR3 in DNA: TGTGCCAGCAGTGACCCCAGGGGGGCGAACACTGAAGCTTTCTTT. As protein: CASSDPRGANTEAFF.

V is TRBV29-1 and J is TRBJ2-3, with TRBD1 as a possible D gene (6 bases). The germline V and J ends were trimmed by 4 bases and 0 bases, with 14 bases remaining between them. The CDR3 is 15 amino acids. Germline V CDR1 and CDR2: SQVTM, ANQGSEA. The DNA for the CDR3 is TGCAGCGTTGGAGGGAAGGGGGTTAGCACAGATACGCAGTATTTT. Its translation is CSVGGKGVSTDTQYF.

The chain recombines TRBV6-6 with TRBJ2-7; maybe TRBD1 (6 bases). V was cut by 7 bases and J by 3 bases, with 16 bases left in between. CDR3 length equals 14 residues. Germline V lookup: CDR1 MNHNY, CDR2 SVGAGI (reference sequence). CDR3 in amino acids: CASNPGDLIYEQYF. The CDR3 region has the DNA TGTGCCAGCAACCCAGGGGATTTGATCTACGAGCAGTACTTC.

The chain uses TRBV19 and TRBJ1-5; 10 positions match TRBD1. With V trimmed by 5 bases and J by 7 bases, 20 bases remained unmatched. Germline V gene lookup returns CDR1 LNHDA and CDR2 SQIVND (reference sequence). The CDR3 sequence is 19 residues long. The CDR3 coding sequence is TGTGCCAGTAGTCATATTGCCAAAGCGGGACAGGGGCACCTCCAGCCCCAGCATTTT. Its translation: CASSHIAKAGQGHLQPQHF.

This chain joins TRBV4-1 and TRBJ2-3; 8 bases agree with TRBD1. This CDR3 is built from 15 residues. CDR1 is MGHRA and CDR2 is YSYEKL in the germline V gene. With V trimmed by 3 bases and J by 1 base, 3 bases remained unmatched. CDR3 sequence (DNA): TGCGCCAGCAGCCAGCCGGGACAGGGCACAGATACGCAGTATTTT. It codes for CASSQPGQGTDTQYF.

In nucleotides, the CDR3 is TGTGCCAGCAGTGACGGACACCGCACAGATACGCAGTATTTT. Its protein is CASSDGHRTDTQYF. The chain links TRBV6-4 to TRBJ2-3, with D maybe TRBD1 (5 bases). The CDR3 runs 14 residues. Germline V CDR1 and CDR2: MRHNA, SNTAGT. Trimming stripped 2 bases from V and 1 base from J, with 7 bases between.